These 18 T cell receptor beta chains were all obtained from the same sample, sequenced in a study of spatial heterogeneity in lung cancer. The time point denotes: sample taken at primary tumor resection. Whole RNA, isolated from tumor, nontumor lung or frozen PBMC, was sequenced without prior sorting. TCRdb fed the 5' RACE reads into MiXCR, producing one record per CDR3 protein. The table lists about 13,000 distinct CDR3 sequences, approximately 5% of them singletons, with about 38% in the top ten. The specimen was lung tumor tissue, collected at surgery. The source of these receptors is a human donor with early-stage non-small cell lung cancer.

This clonotype was detected ten times or more. In a library made to pick up alpha chains, this beta chain is a stray read with a size that means little. The rearrangement joins TRBV14 to TRBJ2-1, with D perhaps assigned TRBD1 or TRBD2 (5 bases each). V lost 2 bases and J lost 6, with 8 bases in between. CDR3 length: 13 amino acids. Germline V gene lookup returns CDR1 SGHDN and CDR2 FVKESK. The CDR3, as DNA: TGTGCCAGCAGCCAATTTGGGGGCAATGAGCAGTTCTTC. Translating it yields CASSQFGGNEQFF.

Many counts were recorded for this clonotype. This beta chain appears as a stray read in a library generated for alpha chains; its size is not informative. V and J are TRBV5-1 and TRBJ1-4; D is ambiguous. The CDR3 spans 15 residues. With 0 bases removed from V and 4 bases from J, the gap between germline ends came to 10 bases. Germline V CDR1 and CDR2: SGHRS, YFSETQ. CDR3 in DNA: TGCGCCAGCAGCTTGGCCGGTCGGATTAATGAAAAACTGTTTTTT. The encoded protein is CASSLAGRINEKLFF. The full variable domain, completed using reference TRBV5-1 and TRBJ1-4, is KAGVTQTPRYLIKTRGQQVTLSCSPISGHRSVSWYQQTPGQGLQFLFEYFSETQRNKGNFPGRFSGRQFSNSRSEMNVSTLELGDSALYLCASSLAGRINEKLFFGSGTQLSVL.

This clonotype showed up many times. Little can be read into the size of this beta chain, an off-target read in a library designed for alpha chains. The rearrangement links TRBV7-2 to TRBJ2-1; 10 bases line up with TRBD1. Germline loops: CDR1 SGHTA, CDR2 FQGNSA. There are 16 residues in the CDR3. Trimming took 6 bases from V and 7 from J; bases not matched to a gene: 12. The CDR3 sequence is CASRKTGTGEWNEQFF. CDR3 DNA: TGTGCCAGCAGAAAAACCGGGACAGGGGAGTGGAATGAGCAGTTCTTC.

This clonotype was counted at least ten times. For a library built for alpha chains, this beta chain is a stray read; little rests on its size. V and J are TRBV10-3 and TRBJ1-2, with 8 bases lining up with TRBD1. J gave up 4 bases and V 3 bases, and 1 base lay outside the gene matches. This CDR3 has 13 amino acids. From germline, CDR1 is ENHRY and CDR2 SYGVKD. The CDR3 bases are TGTGCCATCAGTGAAGACAGGGGCTATGGCTACACCTTC. Its translation is CAISEDRGYGYTF.

This clonotype was seen many times. This beta chain turned up in a library designed for alpha chains; as an off-target read, its abundance says little. V is TRBV5-1 and J is TRBJ2-1, with TRBD1 matching over 7 bases. J was trimmed by 3 bases and V by 4 bases; bases with no gene match: 10. There are 16 residues in the CDR3. Germline-derived CDR1 and CDR2 are SGHRS and YFSETQ. Here the CDR3 reads CASSTTTGARYNEQFF. CDR3 nucleotides: TGCGCCAGCAGCACCACTACAGGGGCGCGCTACAATGAGCAGTTCTTC.

This clonotype was recorded at least ten times. This beta chain is an unintended read in a library built for alpha chains; its size means little. The V gene is TRBV2, the J gene TRBJ1-5, with D perhaps matching TRBD1 (6 bases). The V gene lost 5 bases and the J gene lost 3 bases, with 11 bases spanning the gap. This CDR3 comprises 14 residues. Germline CDR1 is SNHLY and CDR2 is FYNNEI. CDR3 coding DNA: TGTGCCAGCAGTAACAGGGCACTCAATCAGCCCCAGCATTTT. Amino acids: CASSNRALNQPQHF.

On this clonotype itself: This beta chain represents an off-target read in a library built for alpha chains; its size is of limited meaning. This chain joins TRBV7-6 and TRBJ2-1; 9 bases are shared with TRBD2. The CDR3 spans 15 residues. Germline V gene lookup returns CDR1 SGHVS and CDR2 FNYEAQ. Trimming at V came to 6 bases and at J to 8 bases, leaving 11 bases not matched to a gene. CDR3 protein: CASSRAGGFVDEQFF. The CDR3 coding sequence is TGTGCCAGCAGTCGGGCGGGAGGGTTCGTTGATGAGCAGTTCTTC.

This clonotype was observed at least ten times. A library prepared for alpha chains yielded this beta chain as an off-target read; its size is of little meaning. This chain links TRBV30 with TRBJ1-4, with no clear D. This CDR3 comprises 14 residues. Germline CDR1 GTSNPN, CDR2 SVGIG (reference sequence). Trimming left V 3 bases short and J 3 bases short, with 11 bases between. The DNA for the CDR3 is TGTGCCTGGAGACGGCCGGGTTCTAATGAAAAACTGTTTTTT. This codes for CAWRRPGSNEKLFF. Drawing the rest from reference TRBV30 and TRBJ1-4, the complete variable domain is SQTIHQWPATLVQPVGSPLSLECTVEGTSNPNLYWYRQAAGRGLQLLFYSVGIGQISSEVPQNLSASRPQDRQFILSSKKLLLSDSGFYLCAWRRPGSNEKLFFGSGTQLSVL.

Sample share makes this clonotype medium-sized. In a library made to pick up alpha chains, this beta chain is a stray read with a size that means little. The rearrangement uses TRBV29-1 and TRBJ2-7, with 9 bases lining up with TRBD2. The CDR3 loop spans 13 amino acids. V was clipped by 5 bases and J by 2 bases; unmatched bases: 4. In germline, CDR1 is SQVTM, CDR2 ANQGSEA. CDR3 loop: CSVKTSGTYEQYF. The CDR3 nucleotides read TGCAGCGTTAAGACTAGCGGAACCTACGAGCAGTACTTC.

In its sample, this clonotype was seen many times. Little can be read into the size of this beta chain, an off-target read in a library designed for alpha chains. The gene calls are TRBV6-2 or TRBV6-3 and TRBJ1-5; 11 bases agree with TRBD1. The ends lost 6 bases at V and 8 bases at J; junction bases unmatched: 18. This CDR3 comprises 18 residues. Germline V CDR1 and CDR2: MNHEY, SVGEGT. CDR3: CASRPWGTGGFLGKPQHF. As DNA, the CDR3 is TGTGCCAGCAGACCCTGGGGGACAGGGGGTTTTCTGGGTAAGCCCCAGCATTTT.

Notes on this clonotype: This beta chain represents an off-target read in a library built for alpha chains; its size is of limited meaning. CDR3 DNA: TGTGCCAGCAGTTACTCTTTCGGGGAAGGCAATCAGCCCCAGCATTTT. This codes for CASSYSFGEGNQPQHF. This rearrangement joins TRBV6-2 or TRBV6-3 to TRBJ1-5; D is undetermined. The length of the CDR3 is 16 residues. The ends were cut back, 0 bases at V and 2 bases at J, with 11 bases in the middle. Looked up from germline, CDR1 is MNHEY and CDR2 is SVGEGT.

This clonotype was found many times. The library was prepared for alpha chains; this beta chain is a stray read, so its frequency means little. This chain joins TRBV7-9 and TRBJ2-3; the D gene is possibly TRBD2 (7 bases). V was clipped by 3 bases and J by 4 bases, with 11 bases between them. The CDR3 contains 14 residues. Germline V CDR1 and CDR2: SEHNR, FQNEAQ (reference sequence). CDR3 nucleotide sequence: TGTGCCAGCAGCTTTGCGGGGGCCGCAGATACGCAGTATTTT. Translated, it gives CASSFAGAADTQYF.

This clonotype was seen a few times. This beta chain is an unintended read in a library built for alpha chains; its size means little. The gene calls are TRBV6-2 or TRBV6-3 and TRBJ1-1; 10 positions agree with TRBD1. The length of the CDR3 is 15 residues. The ends lost 6 bases at V and 7 bases at J; junction bases unmatched: 11. Germline-derived CDR1 and CDR2 are MNHEY and SVGEGT. The CDR3 protein is CASRRQGARGSEAFF. CDR3 coding DNA: TGTGCCAGCAGGCGACAGGGGGCGCGAGGAAGTGAAGCTTTCTTT.

This clonotype was found many times. Being off target in a library aimed at alpha chains, this beta chain has a size of little meaning. V gene TRBV30 combines with J gene TRBJ1-2, with D possibly being TRBD1 (6 bases). The ends were cut back, 0 bases at V and 5 bases at J, with 10 bases in the middle. From germline, CDR1 is GTSNPN and CDR2 SVGIG (reference sequence). The CDR3 runs 13 residues. CDR3 DNA: TGTGCCTGGAGTGTACCCAGGGGTTATGGCTACACCTTC. Protein sequence: CAWSVPRGYGYTF.

This clonotype was counted many times. The library was designed around alpha chains, so this beta chain is a stray read whose abundance carries little weight. The J gene is TRBJ1-4, the V gene TRBV4-1; 8 nucleotides align to TRBD1. This CDR3 is built from 16 residues. V trimming: 0 bases; J trimming: 13 bases; junction bases outside the gene matches: 13. Germline V gene lookup returns CDR1 MGHRA and CDR2 YSYEKL. CDR3 coding DNA: TGCGCCAGCAGCCAAGATCGGAGACAGGGGACTTCCAGACTGTTTTTT. Residues: CASSQDRRQGTSRLFF.

In this sample, this clonotype turned up a few times. A library prepared for alpha chains yielded this beta chain as an off-target read; its size is of little meaning. This sequence joins TRBV9 and TRBJ1-1; possible D gene TRBD1, 5 bases. There are 14 residues in the CDR3. V was clipped by 0 bases and J by 4 bases, with 10 bases between them. Germline CDR1 SGDLS, CDR2 YYNGEE. CDR3 nucleotides: TGTGCCAGCAGCGTAGAATCGGGGACCACTGAAGCTTTCTTT. It is translated as CASSVESGTTEAFF.

This clonotype was detected ten times or more. Since the library was made to target alpha chains, this beta chain is a stray read and its abundance is not meaningful. The chain is built from TRBV12-3 or TRBV12-4 and TRBJ2-6, with D unresolved. This CDR3 comprises 15 residues. V was clipped by 3 bases and J by 3 bases, with 9 bases between them. In nucleotides, the CDR3 is TGTGCCAGCAGTTTCTTAGGCTTTGGGGCCAACGTCCTGACTTTC. Translated: CASSFLGFGANVLTF.

This clonotype was seen ten or more times. This beta chain came through as a stray read in a library set up for alpha chains, and its size says little. This chain connects TRBV5-5 to TRBJ1-3; D is uncertain. V was clipped by 4 bases and J by 4 bases, with 18 bases between them. The CDR3 sequence is 16 residues long. Germline assignment: CDR1 SGHKS and CDR2 YYEKEE (reference sequence). CDR3: CASSLPGAQEGNTIYF. CDR3 DNA sequence: TGTGCCAGCAGCCTGCCGGGAGCGCAAGAAGGAAACACCATATATTTT.